The 29 T cell receptor beta chains presented below share a single source sample, sequenced in a study of post-analysis software for immune sequencing data. Study-wide findings and caveats: With TRBV5-6, TRBV5-1 and TRBV20-1 included, about five TRBV segments were more frequent in patients than in controls.

No cognate antigen is known for these TCRs. Researchers reported that TCR beta cDNA libraries carried unique molecular identifiers. TCRdb reanalysed the PCR reads using MiXCR and keeps one entry per CDR3 protein. The data show more than 500,000 distinct CDR3 sequences, with about a third seen just once and approximately 6% held by the top ten. Specimen: blood. These receptors came from a girl aged 2-17 years with multiple sclerosis.

The chain has TRBV12-3 or TRBV12-4 and TRBJ1-3, with 11 nucleotides matching TRBD1. CDR3 length equals 16 residues. Germline trimming cut 3 bases from V and 7 bases from J; bases unmatched to any gene: 8. CDR3 protein: CASSLGGTGGLNTIYF. CDR3 bases: TGTGCCAGCAGTTTGGGGGGGACAGGGGGGCTTAACACCATATATTTT.

V is TRBV12-3 or TRBV12-4 and J is TRBJ1-2, with D hard to call. The V and J ends lost 6 bases and 4 bases respectively, with 15 bases between them. The length of the CDR3 is 14 residues. The CDR3 is CASSLRTEIYGYTF. Written as DNA, the CDR3 is TGTGCCAGCAGCCTAAGGACGGAAATCTATGGCTACACCTTC.

V usage is TRBV6-4 and J usage is TRBJ1-1; D might be TRBD1 (6 bases). V lost 0 bases and J 2 bases, leaving 10 bases between the germline ends. The CDR3 contains 15 residues. Germline assignment: CDR1 MRHNA and CDR2 SNTAGT. CDR3 coding DNA: TGTGCCAGCAGTGACTCTGGACAGTTAAACACTGAAGCTTTCTTT. It is translated as CASSDSGQLNTEAFF.

V and J are TRBV5-1 and TRBJ1-2; D not resolved. CDR3 length: 14 amino acids. V lost 1 base, J lost 0 bases, and 7 bases lay in between. Germline CDR1 reads SGHRS; CDR2 reads YFSETQ. The CDR3 spells CASSLYAANYGYTF. Here the CDR3 DNA reads TGCGCCAGCAGCTTGTATGCAGCTAACTATGGCTACACCTTC.

This clonotype was seen more than once but under ten times. V usage is TRBV6-2 or TRBV6-3 and J usage is TRBJ1-2, with D unresolved. The V gene lost 8 bases and the J gene lost 4 bases, with 20 bases spanning the gap. In germline, CDR1 is MNHEY, CDR2 SVGEGT. CDR3 length: 15 residues. As DNA, the CDR3 is TGTGCCAGCTCAGTCCAAAGGGCGGCCGGCTATGGCTACACCTTC. This translates into CASSVQRAAGYGYTF.

J is TRBJ2-3 and V is TRBV5-1; no reliable D call. CDR1 is SGHRS, CDR2 YFSETQ, per germline. The CDR3 covers 14 residues. V was trimmed by 1 base and J by 2 bases, leaving 8 bases between them. The CDR3 sequence: CASSLPPTTDTQYF. In DNA, the CDR3 is TGCGCCAGCAGCTTGCCACCAACCACAGATACGCAGTATTTT.

This clonotype was counted many times. The chain links TRBV9 to TRBJ2-1, with D possibly being TRBD1 or TRBD2 (6 bases each). The CDR3 runs to 15 residues. V was pared by 0 bases and J by 0 bases, with 7 bases between. Germline CDR1 and CDR2: SGDLS and YYNGEE. CDR3 nucleotide sequence: TGTGCCAGCAGCGTAGGGGGGGCCTCCTACAATGAGCAGTTCTTC. This gives the protein CASSVGGASYNEQFF.

This chain joins TRBV18 and TRBJ2-3, with D hard to call. The germline CDR1 and CDR2 sequences are KGHSH and LQKENI. This CDR3 is built from 13 residues. V lost 3 bases to trimming and J lost 5 bases, with 9 bases between them. CDR3 region: CASSPATIDTQYF. CDR3 DNA: TGTGCCAGCTCACCGGCGACCATAGATACGCAGTATTTT. Looking up the rest from reference TRBV18 and TRBJ2-3 gives the full variable domain: NAGVMQNPRHLVRRRGQEARLRCSPMKGHSHVYWYRQLPEEGLKFMVYLQKENIIDESGMPKERFSAEFPKEGPSILRIQQVVRGDSAAYFCASSPATIDTQYFGPGTRLTVL.

This chain links TRBV3-1 with TRBJ2-1; 14 positions agree with TRBD2. Germline CDR1 and CDR2: LGHDT and YNNKEL (reference sequence). V lost 4 bases and J lost 12; bases outside the gene matches: 8. CDR3 length: 15 residues. The CDR3 loop is CASSLKGLAGAGQFF. The CDR3 bases are TGTGCCAGCAGCCTAAAGGGACTAGCGGGGGCCGGGCAGTTCTTC.

This clonotype appeared a few times. This rearrangement joins TRBV6-5 to TRBJ2-4; no reliable D call. This CDR3 region has 12 residues. Germline lookup yields CDR1 MNHEY and CDR2 SVGAGI. Trimming pared 2 bases from V and 3 bases from J, leaving 2 bases between. CDR3 DNA: TGTGCCAGCAGTTACGACAAAAACATTCAGTACTTC. Translated, it gives CASSYDKNIQYF.

The genes are TRBV5-1 and TRBJ1-1; D might be TRBD1 (5 bases). The CDR3 has 14 residues. Germline V gene data show CDR1 as SGHRS and CDR2 as YFSETQ. V lost 0 bases to trimming and J lost 7 bases, with 13 bases between them. Here the CDR3 reads CASSLVTGRNEAFF. As DNA, the CDR3 is TGCGCCAGCAGCTTGGTTACGGGGCGTAATGAAGCTTTCTTT.

The chain uses TRBV6-2 or TRBV6-3 and TRBJ1-5, with D hard to call. This CDR3 spans 12 amino acids. V lost 9 bases to trimming and J lost 6 bases, with 12 bases between them. Per germline, CDR1 MNHEY and CDR2 SVGEGT. The CDR3: CASGRPGQPQHF. The CDR3 region has the DNA TGTGCCAGTGGAAGACCTGGTCAGCCCCAGCATTTT.

The chain recombines TRBV5-6 with TRBJ1-2, with 7 bases fitting TRBD1. This CDR3 comprises 18 residues. Germline-derived CDR1 and CDR2 are SGHDT and YYEEEE. J was trimmed by 0 bases and V by 0 bases; bases with no gene match: 11. CDR3 loop: CASSLGQAGQDANYGYTF. CDR3 sequence (DNA): TGTGCCAGCAGCTTGGGACAGGCTGGACAGGACGCTAACTATGGCTACACCTTC. The full variable domain, in which reference TRBV5-6 and TRBJ1-2 provide the parts outside the CDR3, is DAGVTQSPTHLIKTRGQQVTLRCSPKSGHDTVSWYQQALGQGPQFIFQYYEEEERQRGNFPDRFSGHQFPNYSSELNVNALLLGDSALYLCASSLGQAGQDANYGYTFGSGTRLTVV.

This clonotype showed up just a few times. The chain links TRBV2 to TRBJ2-5, with D perhaps TRBD1 (6 bases). Germline assignment: CDR1 SNHLY and CDR2 FYNNEI. Trimming removed 1 base from V and 2 bases from J, with 11 bases in between. The CDR3 has 15 amino acids. The CDR3 spells CASSEDRERQETQYF. The CDR3 bases are TGTGCCAGCAGTGAAGACAGGGAGAGACAAGAGACCCAGTACTTC.

There are a few counts of this clonotype. The rearrangement joins TRBV24-1 to TRBJ2-3; D perhaps matches TRBD1 (5 bases). This CDR3 region has 13 residues. The V end was cut by 4 bases, the J end by 5 bases, with 9 bases between. CDR1 is KGHDR and CDR2 is SFDVKD in the germline V gene. CDR3 in DNA: TGTGCCACCAGTGACTCTACAGGAGATACGCAGTATTTT. Translation: CATSDSTGDTQYF.

CDR3 amino acids: CSASQLLAGYTDTQYF. Here the CDR3 DNA reads TGCAGTGCTAGCCAGCTCCTAGCGGGGTACACAGATACGCAGTATTTT. The genes are TRBV20-1 and TRBJ2-3, with TRBD2 identical over 9 bases. CDR1 and CDR2 (germline): DFQATT, SNEGSKA (reference sequence). The ends lost 3 bases at V and 2 bases at J; junction bases unmatched: 9. The CDR3 contains 16 residues.

J is TRBJ2-5 and V is TRBV2; the match to TRBD2 covers 13 bases. Near its end, the DNA agrees better with TRBJ2-7, so the J call may be wrong. This CDR3 spans 15 amino acids. The V gene's germline CDR1 is SNHLY and CDR2 FYNNEI. DNA for the CDR3: TGTGCCAGCAGGCGAAGACTAGCGGGGGGCTACGAGCAGTACTTC. Translated: CASRRRLAGGYEQYF.

Of note for this clonotype: An end of the junction does not agree with germline; a read error may underlie this. The gene calls are TRBV5-1 and TRBJ1-1, with D unresolved. The CDR3 has 13 amino acids. CDR1 and CDR2 (germline): SGHRS, YFSETQ. The CDR3 region has the DNA TGTGCCAGCAGTTTATTGGCGAACACTGAAGCTTTCTTT. This encodes CASSLLANTEAFF.

This clonotype was recorded a few times. V usage is TRBV25-1 and J usage is TRBJ2-1; possible D gene TRBD1, 5 bases. The V gene's germline CDR1 is MGHDK and CDR2 SYGVNS. V was trimmed by 3 bases and J by 7 bases, leaving 13 bases between them. This CDR3 is built from 14 residues. CDR3 protein: CASSEGLHGNEQFF. CDR3 nucleotide sequence: TGTGCCAGCAGTGAGGGGCTACACGGGAATGAGCAGTTCTTC.

The chain uses TRBV20-1 and TRBJ2-1, with 7 positions matching TRBD1. V lost 6 bases, J lost 0 bases, and 11 bases stayed unmatched. This CDR3 is built from 16 residues. Germline loops: CDR1 DFQATT, CDR2 SNEGSKA (reference sequence). The CDR3, as DNA: TGCAGTGCAACCGGGACAGCGAATAGCTCCTACAATGAGCAGTTCTTC. This gives the protein CSATGTANSSYNEQFF.

This clonotype has just one count. This rearrangement joins TRBV11-2 to TRBJ2-3; no clear D gene. This CDR3 spans 14 amino acids. Germline V CDR1 and CDR2: SGHAT, FQNNGV. Trimming cost V 2 bases and J 6 bases, with 12 bases left between them. CDR3 protein: CASSLIARSDTQYF. In nucleotides, the CDR3 is TGTGCCAGCAGCTTAATTGCAAGATCGGATACGCAGTATTTT.

This chain joins TRBV29-1 and TRBJ1-1; D is unclear. The germline CDR1 and CDR2 sequences are SQVTM and ANQGSEA. Trimming left V 5 bases short and J 7 bases short, with 8 bases between. This CDR3 is built from 10 residues. CDR3 nucleotide sequence: TGCAGCGTTTCGGCGGTTGAAGCTTTCTTT. The encoded protein is CSVSAVEAFF.

V is TRBV15 and J is TRBJ1-6; D not certain. Trimming took 4 bases from V and 6 from J, leaving 10 bases between them. The CDR3 sequence is 14 residues long. Germline V gives CDR1 LNHNV, CDR2 YYDKDF (reference sequence). Written as DNA, the CDR3 is TGTGCCACCAGCATGGAACAGAGTAATTCACCCCTCCACTTT. Translation: CATSMEQSNSPLHF.

This clonotype was seen a few times. The chain employs TRBV6-5 and TRBJ2-1; TRBD1 matches at 9 bases. The CDR3 consists of 16 residues. The germline gives CDR1 MNHEY, CDR2 SVGAGI. The V gene end was trimmed by 4 bases and the J gene end by 6 bases; junction bases not matched to a gene: 10. In DNA form, the CDR3 reads TGTGCCAGCAGTTTAGATGAACAGGGGGCTGTCAATGAGCAGTTCTTC. Translated, it gives CASSLDEQGAVNEQFF.

A note on this clonotype: Just one base apart from a much larger clone, this may be a read error. This rearrangement joins TRBV6-5 to TRBJ2-5; 8 bases agree with TRBD2. The CDR3 contains 16 residues. Germline values: CDR1 MNHEY, CDR2 SVGAGI. DNA for the CDR3: TGTGCCAGCAGTTCGACGGGGGGGTCGTACCAAGAGACCCTGTACTTC. This translates into CASSSTGGSYQETLYF.

This clonotype was counted between two and nine times. The chain is built from TRBV5-1 and TRBJ2-3; 8 nucleotides line up with TRBD2. The V gene end was trimmed by 7 bases and the J gene end by 3 bases; junction bases not matched to a gene: 7. The CDR3 contains 14 residues. From germline, CDR1 is SGHRS and CDR2 YFSETQ. This CDR3 reads CASAAGAKTDTQYF. The CDR3 nucleotides are TGCGCCAGCGCAGCGGGGGCGAAGACAGATACGCAGTATTTT. Filled out from reference TRBV5-1 and TRBJ2-3, the complete variable domain reads KAGVTQTPRYLIKTRGQQVTLSCSPISGHRSVSWYQQTPGQGLQFLFEYFSETQRNKGNFPGRFSGRQFSNSRSEMNVSTLELGDSALYLCASAAGAKTDTQYFGPGTRLTVL.

This clonotype was recorded a few times. Here the CDR3 reads CASSPDPLSGANVLTF. CDR3 bases: TGTGCCAGCAGCCCTGACCCCCTTTCTGGGGCCAACGTCCTGACTTTC. This chain joins TRBV7-9 and TRBJ2-6; no clear D. Germline CDR1 and CDR2: SEHNR and FQNEAQ (reference sequence). The CDR3 extends over 16 amino acids. Trimming stripped 5 bases from V and 1 base from J, with 12 bases between.

A note on this clonotype: An end of the junction differs from the germline gene, which may be a read error. The genes are TRBV29-1 and TRBJ2-1; D unclear. This CDR3 has 10 amino acids. Germline CDR1 and CDR2: SQVTM and ANQGSEA. The CDR3 region has the DNA TGCAGCGTTGTCGGTAATGGGCAGTTCTTC. It is translated as CSVVGNGQFF.

The chain has TRBV11-2 and TRBJ1-1, with D uncertain. This CDR3 has 17 amino acids. CDR1 is SGHAT and CDR2 is FQNNGV in the germline V gene. V gave up 0 bases and J gave up 0 bases, with 14 bases separating them. The CDR3 sequence: CASSLDQSGRMNTEAFF. CDR3 DNA: TGTGCCAGCAGCTTAGATCAGTCGGGTCGAATGAACACTGAAGCTTTCTTT.